This T cell receptor (beta chain) was captured in a study of prognosis after radiotherapy for stage I lung cancer. Study summary: The radiotherapy was SBRT split into 3 to 5 fractions, giving a biologically effective dose of at least 100 Gy.

Two-round multiplex PCR amplified TCR beta CDR3 from genomic DNA. Round one of PCR was performed, and it used primers specific to each TRBV and TRBJ gene. TCRdb reprocessed the multiplex PCR reads via MiXCR and lists one record per CDR3 protein. The sample holds about 51,000 distinct CDR3 sequences, roughly 36% seen once. Turning to this clonotype: The antigen is unknown. A far larger clone is one base from this, pointing to a likely read error.

All patients showed node-negative disease on CT and PET/CT and lacked prior chemotherapy, radiotherapy or other malignancies. Study-level results: A determination of whether the expanded TCR clones were tumor-specific was not made.

The sample consisted of PBMCs, taken before or after stereotactic body radiation therapy (not recorded which). The TCR sequence derives from a donor of 50 years or more with non-small cell lung cancer.

CDR3 bases: TGTGCCAGCAGTTACGCACAAGAGACCAAGTACTTC. Translation: CASSYAQETKYF. This chain connects TRBV6-4 to TRBJ2-5; D call uncertain. Looked up from germline, CDR1 is MRHNA and CDR2 is SNTAGT. This CDR3 has 12 residues.